These 16 T cell receptor beta chains came from one sample sequenced in a study of metastatic and nonmetastatic thyroid tumors. TCRdb recomputed clones from the PCR reads via MiXCR. The sample contains almost 25,000 clones, roughly 12% of which appear only once. Until they underwent thyroid surgery, no patient had received any treatment. Material: blood. All receptors come from a female donor with papillary thyroid cancer or a benign thyroid nodule (not recorded which). Some clones in this sample may be carry-over from other donors' samples.

This clone has at least ten counts. This chain connects TRBV2 to TRBJ2-7, with D uncertain. Germline CDR1 reads SNHLY; CDR2 reads FYNNEI. Trimming cost V 4 bases and J 4 bases, with 11 bases left between them. The CDR3 covers 13 residues. The CDR3 is CASSGFRSYEQYF. CDR3 nucleotide sequence: TGTGCCAGCAGTGGGTTTAGATCTTACGAGCAGTACTTC.

Relative to its sample, this clone is medium-sized. The rearrangement joins TRBV3-1 to TRBJ2-7; 9 bases agree with TRBD1. The CDR3 extends over 16 amino acids. The germline gives CDR1 LGHDT, CDR2 YNNKEL (reference sequence). V shed 1 base, J shed 1 base, and the junction held 5 bases outside the gene matches. The CDR3 nucleotides read TGTGCCAGCAGCCAAGGAACCGGGACAGGGTCCTACGAGCAGTACTTC. Protein product: CASSQGTGTGSYEQYF.

The chain is built from TRBV30 and TRBJ1-6, with TRBD1 matching over 7 bases. Germline CDR1 and CDR2: GTSNPN and SVGIG (reference sequence). V was pared by 4 bases and J by 10 bases, with 13 bases of the junction left unmatched. The CDR3 runs to 15 residues. CDR3 DNA: TGTGCCTGGAACTCAAGGGGGCTGAGGGAGTCACCCCTCCACTTT. This gives the protein CAWNSRGLRESPLHF.

The table lists this clone with a count of one. This sequence joins TRBV5-1 and TRBJ2-7; D unclear. Looked up from germline, CDR1 is SGHRS and CDR2 is YFSETQ. The CDR3 has 12 amino acids. The V gene lost 4 bases and the J gene lost 0 bases, with 5 bases spanning the gap. CDR3 sequence: CASSLPSYEQYF. The DNA of the CDR3 is TGCGCCAGCAGCCTCCCCTCCTACGAGCAGTACTTC.

In this sample, this clone turned up many times. The chain uses TRBV19 and TRBJ2-4; D possibly matches TRBD1 or TRBD2 (5 bases each). Between the trimmed V and J ends, which lost 5 bases and 3 bases, there was a span of 23 bases. Germline loops: CDR1 LNHDA, CDR2 SQIVND (reference sequence). There are 18 residues in the CDR3. The CDR3 spells CASSEGKVLPKGKNIQYF. The CDR3 DNA sequence: TGTGCCAGTAGTGAGGGGAAGGTCCTACCTAAGGGCAAAAACATTCAGTACTTC.

Ten or more counts support this clone. The chain links TRBV4-1 to TRBJ2-7; D may be TRBD2 (6 bases). The CDR3 is made up of 14 amino acids. Per the germline V gene, CDR1 is MGHRA and CDR2 is YSYEKL. Trimming shortened V by 2 bases and J by 2 bases, and 10 bases separated the two germline ends. The CDR3 region has the DNA TGCGCCAGCAGCCAATTTGCGGGGCCCTACGAGCAGTACTTC. The encoded protein is CASSQFAGPYEQYF.

This clone was recorded many times. V gene TRBV9 combines with J gene TRBJ2-6; D unresolved. The CDR3 has 13 residues. Germline CDR1 and CDR2: SGDLS and YYNGEE. V was clipped by 0 bases and J by 4 bases, with 2 bases between them. In DNA form, the CDR3 reads TGTGCCAGCAGCGTAGACGGGGCCAACGTCCTGACTTTC. It translates to CASSVDGANVLTF.

The chain carries TRBV30 and TRBJ1-6, with D unclear. Germline V gene lookup returns CDR1 GTSNPN and CDR2 SVGIG (reference sequence). V was cut by 1 base and J by 11 bases, with 12 bases left in between. The CDR3 is 13 residues long. The CDR3 DNA sequence: TGTGCCTGGAGTGGCGGCTCCTATACACCCCTCCACTTT. It encodes CAWSGGSYTPLHF. The full variable domain, rest sourced from reference TRBV30 and TRBJ1-6, is SQTIHQWPATLVQPVGSPLSLECTVEGTSNPNLYWYRQAAGRGLQLLFYSVGIGQISSEVPQNLSASRPQDRQFILSSKKLLLSDSGFYLCAWSGGSYTPLHFGNGTRLTVT.

This clone was detected many times. The CDR3 sequence: CASSDHEREFNEQFF. DNA of the CDR3: TGCGCCAGCAGTGATCACGAGCGGGAGTTTAATGAGCAGTTCTTC. The rearrangement joins TRBV10-1 to TRBJ2-1; 8 bases match TRBD2. Trimming took 3 bases from V and 7 from J; bases not matched to a gene: 8. Germline-derived CDR1 and CDR2 are WNHNN and SYGVQD (reference sequence). The CDR3 consists of 15 residues.

The chain combines TRBV6-5 with TRBJ1-1; possible D gene TRBD1, 5 bases. Trimming left V 2 bases short and J 1 base short, with 8 bases between. From germline, CDR1 is MNHEY and CDR2 SVGAGI. The CDR3 is made up of 14 amino acids. CDR3 residues: CASSYAGTNTEAFF. The CDR3 nucleotides are TGTGCCAGCAGTTACGCCGGGACGAACACTGAAGCTTTCTTT.

This clone was counted many times. The genes are TRBV5-1 and TRBJ2-1, with D perhaps assigned TRBD1 or TRBD2 (5 bases each). Germline CDR1 reads SGHRS; CDR2 reads YFSETQ. Trimming stripped 4 bases from V and 7 bases from J, with 18 bases between. This CDR3 comprises 15 residues. CDR3: CASSAAGDHSNEQFF. The CDR3 DNA is TGCGCCAGCAGCGCCGCTGGGGACCATTCGAATGAGCAGTTCTTC.

There are many counts of this clone. The rearrangement uses TRBV20-1 and TRBJ2-1, with 16 bases lining up with TRBD2. The V gene end was trimmed by 4 bases and the J gene end by 7 bases; junction bases not matched to a gene: 7. Looked up from germline, CDR1 is DFQATT and CDR2 is SNEGSKA (reference sequence). This CDR3 has 16 amino acids. The CDR3 sequence is CSATGTSGRVRNEQFF. The CDR3 bases are TGCAGTGCTACCGGGACTAGCGGGAGGGTGAGGAATGAGCAGTTCTTC.

In its sample, this clone was seen many times. A junction end diverges from the germline sequence, so it may reflect a read error. The rearrangement uses TRBV7-7 and TRBJ2-3; D could derive from TRBD1 or TRBD2 (5 bases each). The CDR3 has 14 amino acids. Germline lookup yields CDR1 SSHAT and CDR2 FNYEAQ (reference sequence). CDR3 amino acids: CASSLGLGADTQYF. CDR3 coding DNA: TGTGCTAGCAGCTTAGGCTTGGGGGCAGATACGCAGTATTTT.

As regards this clone: The junction departs from the called germline gene at one end, perhaps through a read error. The CDR3 bases are TGTGCCAGCAGCTTGGAGGGGCACACTGAAGTTTTCTTT. Residues: CASSLEGHTEVFF. V is TRBV5-4 and J is TRBJ1-1; TRBD1 might be the D (5 bases). Germline V gene sequence: CDR1 SGHNT, CDR2 YYREEE (reference sequence). The CDR3 covers 13 residues.

The rearrangement uses TRBV11-1 and TRBJ1-1; D remains unclear. The V end was cut by 5 bases, the J end by 6 bases, with 13 bases between. The CDR3 is 13 amino acids. Germline V gives CDR1 SGHAT, CDR2 FQDESV (reference sequence). The CDR3 nucleotides are TGTGCCAGCAGCCCCCCGGGTTGGGCTGAAGCTTTCTTT. Residues: CASSPPGWAEAFF.

This clone was recorded at least ten times. The chain joins TRBV5-1 to TRBJ1-1; tentatively, D is TRBD1 (6 bases). Trimming pared 1 base from V and 6 bases from J, leaving 13 bases between. CDR1 and CDR2 (germline): SGHRS, YFSETQ. The CDR3 loop spans 14 amino acids. The CDR3 DNA sequence: TGCGCCAGCAGCTTGTTGAGGGGGGACGCTGAAGCTTTCTTT. Translation gives CASSLLRGDAEAFF.